A selection of T cell receptor beta chains follows, all from one sample in a study of tumour-infiltrating T cells in Burkitt lymphoma. Some clones are missing from TCRdb's copy, which holds only in-frame ones; the method was immunoSEQ multiplex PCR. The sample consists of fewer than 1,500 clones, less than 15% of them appearing once. Sample: tumor tissue. The receptors derive from a human donor with Burkitt lymphoma. CDR3s include the opening cysteine and the closing phenylalanine or tryptophan. The D gene is left open where the match is weak. The listing skips clone size in some rows; elsewhere it reads once, few, many or a size class.

clone_size	j_call	d_call	v_call	cdr3_nt	cdr3_aa
NA	TRBJ2-3	TRBD2	TRBV27	TGTGCCAGCAGTGCACTCGGGACTAGCGGTACAGATACGCAGTATTTT	CASSALGTSGTDTQYF
NA	TRBJ2-1	TRBD2	TRBV13	TGTGCCAGCAGCCATAGCGGGAGTGGAGACAATGAGCAGTTCTTC	CASSHSGSGDNEQFF
few	TRBJ1-6	NA	TRBV7-9	TGTGCCAGCAGAGGGGGGGCCAGCTCCTATAATTCACCCCTCCACTTT	CASRGGASSYNSPLHF
NA	TRBJ1-1	NA	TRBV9	TGTGCCAGCAGCGTAGTGGGAAGCACTGAAGCTTTCTTT	CASSVVGSTEAFF
NA	TRBJ1-4	TRBD1	TRBV2	TGTGCCAGCAGTGTCGGGACAGGAACTAATGAAAAACTGTTTTTT	CASSVGTGTNEKLFF
few	TRBJ1-2	TRBD1	TRBV19	TGTGCCAGTAGTAGAGTGCTGGGACAGGCCGGCTATGGCTACACCTTC	CASSRVLGQAGYGYTF
NA	TRBJ2-3	NA	TRBV15	TGTGCCACCAGCAGGGGAGGTATGGGCAGTAGCACAGATACGCAGTATTTT	CATSRGGMGSSTDTQYF
few	TRBJ1-1	NA	TRBV7-8	TGTGCCAGCAGCTTGGACGGGCCGAACACTGAAGCTTTCTTT	CASSLDGPNTEAFF
NA	TRBJ2-7	NA	TRBV4-3	TGCGCCAGCAGCCATGGCAGGTGGTACGAGCAGTACTTC	CASSHGRWYEQYF
few	TRBJ2-7	NA	TRBV30	TGTGCCTGGAGTGTTGGGGACCCCCCGTACTTC	CAWSVGDPPYF
NA	TRBJ2-3	TRBD1	TRBV4-1	TGCGCCAGCATGGGACAGGGGCCAGATACGCAGTATTTT	CASMGQGPDTQYF
NA	TRBJ1-4	NA	TRBV9	TGTGCCAGCAGCCTCGGGGACTCTAATGAAAAACTGTTTTTT	CASSLGDSNEKLFF
NA	TRBJ1-3	NA	TRBV2	TGTGCCAGCAGTGGAAGTGTCCGCTCTGGAAACACCATATATTTT	CASSGSVRSGNTIYF
NA	TRBJ1-2	NA	TRBV15	TGTGCCACCAGCAGAGATAGAGGGACCCAAGCTAACTATGGCTACACCTTC	CATSRDRGTQANYGYTF
NA	TRBJ1-1	TRBD1	TRBV29-1	TGCAGCGTTGCAGGACAGGAGAACACTGAAGCTTTCTTT	CSVAGQENTEAFF
few	TRBJ2-7	TRBD1	TRBV25-1	TGTGCCAGCAGTGAATATTCGGGACAGGGCTCCTACGAGCAGTACTTC	CASSEYSGQGSYEQYF
NA	TRBJ2-7	TRBD1	TRBV6-5	TGTGCCAGCACCCCGGGACAGGGGAAGTACGAGCAGTACTTC	CASTPGQGKYEQYF
few	TRBJ1-4	NA	TRBV30	TGTGCCTGGCGGGCGGGGGTCTCCCCTAATGAAAAACTGTTTTTT	CAWRAGVSPNEKLFF
NA	TRBJ2-3	NA	TRBV10-1	TGCGCCAGCAGTGAGTCCACAGGGATAACAAATACGCAGTATTTT	CASSESTGITNTQYF
few	TRBJ2-4	NA	TRBV5-4	TGTGCCAGCAGCCGCTCAGGGGTGGAAAACATTCAGTACTTC	CASSRSGVENIQYF
few	TRBJ2-7	NA	TRBV6-1	TGTGCCAGCAGTGACCACGGGAGATACGAGCAGTACTTC	CASSDHGRYEQYF
few	TRBJ2-7	NA	TRBV5-4	TGTGCCAGCAGCTTGGCCGGCGGATCCTACGAGCAGTACTTC	CASSLAGGSYEQYF
few	TRBJ1-1	NA	TRBV10-3	TGTGCCATCAGTGGGAGCTTGAACACTGAAGCTTTCTTT	CAISGSLNTEAFF
NA	TRBJ2-1	NA	TRBV6-5	TGTGCCAGCAGGACCGGGGACCAAGAGCAGTTCTTC	CASRTGDQEQFF